This T cell receptor beta chain was recovered during a study of cytomegalovirus exposure and HLA in healthy donors. Study-level points and caveats: According to a subsequent analysis, TCR clusters identified in the first cohort showed a tendency to co-occur across the approximately 130 validation repertoires.

As concerns this clone: Its specificity is unknown.

The donors belonged to the approximately 120-subject validation cohort, separate from the approximately 670-subject first cohort. Profiled with immunoSEQ multiplex PCR; TCRdb holds only in-frame clones, not every one. Found here are 150,000 to 200,000 clones, approximately 81% of them singletons; the top ten hold roughly a tenth. The V segment lost 2 bases and the J segment 4 bases; nucleotides outside the gene matches: 7. CDR1 is SGHNT and CDR2 is YYREEE in the germline V gene (reference sequence). The CDR3 loop spans 16 amino acids. This sequence joins TRBV5-4 and TRBJ2-1, with 9 bases identical to TRBD1. This sequence was found in a man aged 30 to 45 in good health and CMV-seropositive. Sequencing input: PBMCs. In DNA form, the CDR3 reads TGTGCCAGCAGCTTAGACGGACAGGGGACTTACAATGAGCAGTTCTTC. Its translation: CASSLDGQGTYNEQFF.